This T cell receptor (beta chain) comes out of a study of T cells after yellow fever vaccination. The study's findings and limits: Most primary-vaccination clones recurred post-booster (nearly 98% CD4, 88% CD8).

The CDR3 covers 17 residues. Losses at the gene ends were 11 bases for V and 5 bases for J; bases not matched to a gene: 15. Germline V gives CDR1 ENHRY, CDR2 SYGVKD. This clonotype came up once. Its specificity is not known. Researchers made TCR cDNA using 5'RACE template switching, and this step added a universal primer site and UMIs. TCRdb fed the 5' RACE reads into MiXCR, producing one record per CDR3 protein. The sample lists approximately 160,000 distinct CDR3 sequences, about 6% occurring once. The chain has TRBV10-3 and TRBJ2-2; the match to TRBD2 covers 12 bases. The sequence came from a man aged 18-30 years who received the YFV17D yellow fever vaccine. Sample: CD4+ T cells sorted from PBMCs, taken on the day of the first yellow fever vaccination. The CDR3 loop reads CAGTETSGGLWTGELFF. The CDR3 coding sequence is TGTGCCGGAACCGAGACTAGCGGGGGATTGTGGACCGGGGAGCTGTTTTTT.